The clone carrying this T cell receptor beta chain was observed a few times. The source of the sample is a study of OX40 agonist ivuxolimab in advanced cancers. Data came from immunoSEQ multiplex PCR; TCRdb stores just in-frame clones and leaves some out. The sample holds roughly 100,000 clones; around 87% are singletons and the top ten take around 1.5%. CDR3 length: 13 amino acids. The ends were cut back, 3 bases at V and 4 bases at J, with 12 bases in the middle. Germline CDR1 is SQVTM and CDR2 is ANQGSEA. The source was CD4+ or CD8+ T cells sorted from blood, collected in a trial of the OX40 agonist ivuxolimab. V and J are TRBV29-1 and TRBJ1-2, with TRBD1 as a possible D gene (5 bases). This sequence originates from an adult with an advanced solid tumor such as melanoma, head and neck, liver or kidney cancer. The CDR3 DNA sequence: TGCAGCGTTGATAAGAGTCAGGGCTATGGCTACACCTTC. It is translated as CSVDKSQGYGYTF.